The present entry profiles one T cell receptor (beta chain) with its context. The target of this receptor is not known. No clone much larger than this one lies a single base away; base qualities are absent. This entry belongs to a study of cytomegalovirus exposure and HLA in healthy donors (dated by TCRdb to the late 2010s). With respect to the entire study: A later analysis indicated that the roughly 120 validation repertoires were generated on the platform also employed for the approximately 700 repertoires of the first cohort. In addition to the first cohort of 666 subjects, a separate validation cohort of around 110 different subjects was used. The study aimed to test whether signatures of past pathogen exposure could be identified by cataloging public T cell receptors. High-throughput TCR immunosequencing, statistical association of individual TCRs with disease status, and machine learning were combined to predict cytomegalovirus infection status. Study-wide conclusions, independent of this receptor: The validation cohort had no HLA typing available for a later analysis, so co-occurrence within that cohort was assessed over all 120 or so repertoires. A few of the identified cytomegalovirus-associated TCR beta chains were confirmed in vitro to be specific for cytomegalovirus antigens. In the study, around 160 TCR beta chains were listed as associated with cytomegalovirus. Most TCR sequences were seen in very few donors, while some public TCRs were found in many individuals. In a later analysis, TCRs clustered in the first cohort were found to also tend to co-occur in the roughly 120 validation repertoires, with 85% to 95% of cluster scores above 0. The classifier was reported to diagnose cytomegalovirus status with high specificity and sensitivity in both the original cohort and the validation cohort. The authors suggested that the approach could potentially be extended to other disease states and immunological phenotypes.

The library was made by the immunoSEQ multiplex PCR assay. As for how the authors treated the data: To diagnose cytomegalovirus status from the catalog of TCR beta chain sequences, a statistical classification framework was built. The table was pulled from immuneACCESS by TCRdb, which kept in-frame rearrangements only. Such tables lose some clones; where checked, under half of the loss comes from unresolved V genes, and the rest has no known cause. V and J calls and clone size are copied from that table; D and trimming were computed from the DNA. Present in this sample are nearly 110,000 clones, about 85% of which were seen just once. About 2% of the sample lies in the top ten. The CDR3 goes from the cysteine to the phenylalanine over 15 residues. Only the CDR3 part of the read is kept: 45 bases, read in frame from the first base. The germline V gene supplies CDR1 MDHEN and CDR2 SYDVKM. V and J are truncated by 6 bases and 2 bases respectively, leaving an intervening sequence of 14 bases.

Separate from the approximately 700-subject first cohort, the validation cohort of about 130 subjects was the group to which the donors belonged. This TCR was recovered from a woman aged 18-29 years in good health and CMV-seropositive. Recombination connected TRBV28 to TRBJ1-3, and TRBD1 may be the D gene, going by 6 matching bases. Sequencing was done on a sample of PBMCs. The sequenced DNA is TGTGCCAGCAGCCGTGAACAGGGAGCTGGAAACACCATATATTTT. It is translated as CASSREQGAGNTIYF.